Below, 24 T cell receptor beta chains from the same sample are listed, as sequenced in a study of human T cells and chemical hapten exposure. TCRdb fed the RACE reads into MiXCR, producing one record per CDR3 protein. Among roughly 130,000 distinct CDR3 sequences, about 8.2% were seen once, and the ten largest hold around 2%. The sample's time point: healthy volunteer bleed at 2 weeks. Total RNA extraction was carried out from unfractionated whole blood. The material sequenced was whole blood. Receptor source: a male donor in good health. Some clones in this sample may be carry-over from other donors' samples.

This clonotype was counted between two and nine times. The chain links TRBV10-3 to TRBJ1-4; the match to TRBD1 covers 8 bases. The V gene's germline CDR1 is ENHRY and CDR2 SYGVKD. The CDR3 runs 16 residues. After removal of 0 bases from V and 6 bases from J, the junction contained 6 bases not matched to a gene. Here the CDR3 reads CAISESSGQGYEKLFF. The CDR3 nucleotides read TGTGCCATCAGTGAGTCGTCAGGACAGGGATATGAAAAACTGTTTTTT.

This clonotype appeared many times. The chain joins TRBV6-2 or TRBV6-3 to TRBJ1-1; D is ambiguous. Trimming took off 2 bases at V and 3 bases at J, with 7 bases between the two ends. CDR1 MNHEY and CDR2 SVGEGT come from the germline V gene. CDR3 length: 13 amino acids. Here the CDR3 reads CASSYAEDTEAFF. The CDR3 nucleotides are TGTGCCAGCAGTTACGCGGAGGACACTGAAGCTTTCTTT.

This clonotype has only a few counts. The chain is built from TRBV16 and TRBJ1-5; D gene unclear. In germline, CDR1 is KGHSY, CDR2 FQNENV. The CDR3 sequence is 15 residues long. V was pared by 3 bases and J by 2 bases, with 11 bases between. In DNA, the CDR3 is TGTGCCAGCAGCCACGAGCAGCTTCGCAATCAGCCCCAGCATTTT. This encodes CASSHEQLRNQPQHF. Looking up the rest from reference TRBV16 and TRBJ1-5 gives the full variable domain: GEEVAQTPKHLVRGEGQKAKLYCAPIKGHSYVFWYQQVLKNEFKFLISFQNENVFDETGMPKERFSAKCLPNSPCSLEIQATKLEDSAVYFCASSHEQLRNQPQHFGDGTRLSIL.

This clonotype was seen a few times. In DNA, the CDR3 is TGTGCTAGTGGTTTGGGACAGGGATCTGATTCACCCCTCCACTTT. Translating it yields CASGLGQGSDSPLHF. The chain links TRBV12-5 to TRBJ1-6, with 7 bases aligning to TRBD1. The CDR3 covers 15 residues. V was clipped by 1 base and J by 8 bases; unmatched bases: 5. Germline V gene data show CDR1 as LGHNT and CDR2 as FRNRAP.

This clonotype turned up a few times. The chain couples TRBV6-5 to TRBJ1-5, with unresolved D. The CDR3 spans 13 residues. The germline V gene encodes CDR1 MNHEY and CDR2 SVGAGI. V shed 6 bases and J shed 7 bases, with 13 bases lying between them. DNA of the CDR3: TGTGCCAGCAGCGTCCAGCTTGGGCAGCCCCAGCATTTT. This codes for CASSVQLGQPQHF.

This clonotype was counted between two and nine times. The chain uses TRBV5-1 and TRBJ1-1; 7 bases line up with TRBD1. The J segment lost 5 bases and the V segment lost 4 bases, leaving 14 bases of the junction unmatched. CDR1 SGHRS and CDR2 YFSETQ come from the germline V gene. CDR3 length: 16 amino acids. The CDR3 nucleotides are TGCGCCAGCAGCGTGTTTACGGACAGGAGGATAACTGAAGCTTTCTTT. The encoded protein is CASSVFTDRRITEAFF.

This chain uses TRBV19 with TRBJ1-5; D is undetermined. The CDR3 sequence is 13 residues long. Germline CDR1 reads LNHDA; CDR2 reads SQIVND (reference sequence). V was cut by 5 bases and J by 3 bases, with 8 bases left in between. This CDR3 reads CASSSKHNQPQHF. The CDR3 coding sequence is TGTGCCAGTAGTTCAAAACACAATCAGCCCCAGCATTTT.

This clonotype showed up many times. The chain recombines TRBV5-1 with TRBJ2-7; TRBD1 matches at 7 bases. The trim removed 5 bases at V and 3 bases at J, leaving 11 bases unmatched. Germline loops: CDR1 SGHRS, CDR2 YFSETQ. The CDR3 consists of 15 residues. CDR3 residues: CASRSTGEKRYEQYF. DNA of the CDR3: TGCGCCAGCAGGTCCACAGGGGAAAAGCGCTACGAGCAGTACTTC.

The chain links TRBV6-5 to TRBJ2-1; 11 bases are a match to TRBD2. From germline, CDR1 is MNHEY and CDR2 SVGAGI. J was trimmed by 4 bases and V by 6 bases; bases with no gene match: 8. This CDR3 has 16 residues. The chain's CDR3 is CASSRGTSGTYNEQFF. CDR3 DNA sequence: TGTGCCAGCAGCCGGGGGACTAGCGGAACGTACAATGAGCAGTTCTTC.

This clonotype was detected many times. The chain links TRBV14 to TRBJ2-1; the D gene is possibly TRBD2 (6 bases). Germline values: CDR1 SGHDN, CDR2 FVKESK. This CDR3 comprises 15 residues. With 2 bases removed from V and 9 bases from J, the gap between germline ends came to 17 bases. In DNA form, the CDR3 reads TGTGCCAGCAGCCAAATTTCCGGGAGAGAATCTGAGCAGTTCTTC. Translated: CASSQISGRESEQFF. The entire variable domain, with the rest obtained from reference TRBV14 and TRBJ2-1, is as follows: EAGVTQFPSHSVIEKGQTVTLRCDPISGHDNLYWYRRVMGKEIKFLLHFVKESKQDESGMPNNRFLAERTGGTYSTLKVQPAELEDSGVYFCASSQISGRESEQFFGPGTRLTVL.

The chain has TRBV10-3 and TRBJ1-1; 8 bases fit TRBD1. Germline V gives CDR1 ENHRY, CDR2 SYGVKD. Losses at the gene ends were 5 bases for V and 3 bases for J; bases not matched to a gene: 11. This CDR3 is 16 amino acids long. The CDR3 nucleotides are TGTGCCATCAGTAGACAGGGGATTGGGGCGGACACTGAAGCTTTCTTT. It specifies CAISRQGIGADTEAFF.

This clonotype has ten or more counts. V usage is TRBV28 and J usage is TRBJ1-2, with D tentatively TRBD1 (5 bases). Germline V gives CDR1 MDHEN, CDR2 SYDVKM. There are 13 residues in the CDR3. V was pared by 6 bases and J by 4 bases, with 12 bases between. The CDR3: CASRSGTGYGYTF. CDR3 nucleotide sequence: TGTGCCAGCAGATCAGGGACCGGCTATGGCTACACCTTC.

This chain links TRBV6-5 with TRBJ2-3; 9 nucleotides align to TRBD1. V dropped 5 bases and J dropped 2; count of bases not matched to a gene: 5. The CDR3 runs to 15 residues. Germline CDR1 reads MNHEY; CDR2 reads SVGAGI. The CDR3 loop reads CASSDTGGVTDTQYF. Here the CDR3 DNA reads TGTGCCAGCAGTGACACAGGGGGCGTCACAGATACGCAGTATTTT.

This clonotype was recorded at least ten times. J is TRBJ2-5 and V is TRBV6-5, with a possible D match to TRBD1 (5 bases). Trimming cost V 7 bases and J 2 bases, with 8 bases left between them. The length of the CDR3 is 12 residues. Germline lookup yields CDR1 MNHEY and CDR2 SVGAGI. CDR3 loop: CASKGLQETQYF. In DNA, the CDR3 is TGTGCCAGCAAGGGGCTACAAGAGACCCAGTACTTC.

The rearrangement uses TRBV12-5 and TRBJ2-3; D assignment may be TRBD1 or TRBD2 (5 bases each). Trimming removed 7 bases at V and 2 bases at J, with 16 bases between. The CDR3 contains 15 residues. Germline CDR1 is LGHNT and CDR2 is FRNRAP. Written as DNA, the CDR3 is TGTGCTAGTGAATCCGGGACGGCCTACACAGATACGCAGTATTTT. It encodes CASESGTAYTDTQYF.

The table lists this clonotype with many counts. The J gene is TRBJ2-7, the V gene TRBV2; the D gene is possibly TRBD1 (5 bases). Per the germline V gene, CDR1 is SNHLY and CDR2 is FYNNEI. Trimming took off 4 bases at V and 3 bases at J, with 13 bases between the two ends. The CDR3 runs 14 residues. The CDR3 DNA reads as TGTGCCAGCAGTGCCAGGCAGGGAAACTACGAGCAGTACTTC. Encoded protein: CASSARQGNYEQYF. The whole variable domain, remainder taken from reference TRBV2 and TRBJ2-7, is EPEVTQTPSHQVTQMGQEVILRCVPISNHLYFYWYRQILGQKVEFLVSFYNNEISEKSEIFDDQFSVERPDGSNFTLKIRSTKLEDSAMYFCASSARQGNYEQYFGPGTRLTVT.

V usage is TRBV4-1 and J usage is TRBJ1-6; tentatively, D is TRBD1 (6 bases). This CDR3 has 16 residues. V was trimmed by 4 bases and J by 2 bases, leaving 12 bases between them. CDR1 MGHRA and CDR2 YSYEKL come from the germline V gene. CDR3 amino acids: CASSLGGQPYNSPLHF. The CDR3 DNA is TGCGCCAGCAGCCTAGGGGGTCAGCCCTATAATTCACCCCTCCACTTT.

Ten or more counts support this clonotype. DNA for the CDR3: TGCAGCGTTGATGGAACTAGCGGCCAAGAGACCCAGTACTTC. Protein sequence: CSVDGTSGQETQYF. The gene calls are TRBV29-1 and TRBJ2-5; 8 bases line up with TRBD2. The CDR3 sequence is 14 residues long. Germline lookup yields CDR1 SQVTM and CDR2 ANQGSEA. The V segment lost 3 bases and the J segment 1 base; nucleotides outside the gene matches: 4. The complete variable domain, with remaining parts taken from reference TRBV29-1 and TRBJ2-5, reads SAVISQKPSRDICQRGTSLTIQCQVDSQVTMMFWYRQQPGQSLTLIATANQGSEATYESGFVIDKFPISRPNLTFSTLTVSNMSPEDSSIYLCSVDGTSGQETQYFGPGTRLLVL.

This clonotype has more than one count but fewer than ten. Written as DNA, the CDR3 is TGCAGCGGGAGGGGTGAGAACACTGAAGCTTTCTTT. Protein: CSGRGENTEAFF. V usage is TRBV29-1 and J usage is TRBJ1-1; D may be TRBD1 (5 bases). CDR3 length: 12 amino acids. The V gene lost 7 bases and the J gene lost 1 base, with 10 bases spanning the gap. Germline V gene sequence: CDR1 SQVTM, CDR2 ANQGSEA.

This clonotype was seen at least ten times. The V call is TRBV7-2, the J call TRBJ2-7, with a tentative D call TRBD2 (6 bases). Germline CDR1 SGHTA, CDR2 FQGNSA. V was pared by 2 bases and J by 3 bases, with 14 bases between. CDR3 size: 15 residues. Here the CDR3 DNA reads TGTGCCAGCAGCTTAACCGGGAGTACCAACTACGAGCAGTACTTC. Translation gives CASSLTGSTNYEQYF.

This clonotype was picked up many times. The chain links TRBV6-1 to TRBJ1-1; 9 bases align to TRBD1. This CDR3 comprises 15 residues. Germline V gene sequence: CDR1 MNHNS, CDR2 SASEGT. The ends lost 3 bases at V and 3 bases at J; junction bases unmatched: 5. CDR3 sequence (DNA): TGTGCCAGCAGTGATTTTGGACAGGGGTACACTGAAGCTTTCTTT. Protein product: CASSDFGQGYTEAFF.

This clonotype was found a few times. The rearrangement joins TRBV5-6 to TRBJ1-4, with a possible D match to TRBD1 (6 bases). Germline V gives CDR1 SGHDT, CDR2 YYEEEE. V lost 7 bases and J 1 base, leaving 14 bases between the germline ends. This CDR3 has 15 residues. DNA of the CDR3: TGTGCCAGCGGACAGAGCAGGGGAACTAATGAAAAACTGTTTTTT. This gives the protein CASGQSRGTNEKLFF. Supplemented by reference TRBV5-6 and TRBJ1-4, the full variable domain reads DAGVTQSPTHLIKTRGQQVTLRCSPKSGHDTVSWYQQALGQGPQFIFQYYEEEERQRGNFPDRFSGHQFPNYSSELNVNALLLGDSALYLCASGQSRGTNEKLFFGSGTQLSVL.

V usage is TRBV12-5 and J usage is TRBJ2-1; TRBD2 matches 9 bases. Germline lookup yields CDR1 LGHNT and CDR2 FRNRAP. The CDR3 covers 17 residues. V lost 4 bases to trimming and J lost 0 bases; unmatched junction nucleotides: 7. The CDR3 spells CASGSPSGTVSYNEQFF. CDR3 nucleotides: TGTGCTAGTGGTTCTCCTAGCGGGACGGTCTCCTACAATGAGCAGTTCTTC.

The genes are TRBV5-1 and TRBJ2-7; tentatively, D is TRBD1 (5 bases). Trimming left V 0 bases short and J 4 bases short, with 17 bases between. Germline CDR1 is SGHRS and CDR2 is YFSETQ. The CDR3 contains 16 residues. CDR3 in DNA: TGCGCCAGCAGCTTGGCCGGGCAGGGCGGAACTTACGAGCAGTACTTC. It yields the protein CASSLAGQGGTYEQYF.